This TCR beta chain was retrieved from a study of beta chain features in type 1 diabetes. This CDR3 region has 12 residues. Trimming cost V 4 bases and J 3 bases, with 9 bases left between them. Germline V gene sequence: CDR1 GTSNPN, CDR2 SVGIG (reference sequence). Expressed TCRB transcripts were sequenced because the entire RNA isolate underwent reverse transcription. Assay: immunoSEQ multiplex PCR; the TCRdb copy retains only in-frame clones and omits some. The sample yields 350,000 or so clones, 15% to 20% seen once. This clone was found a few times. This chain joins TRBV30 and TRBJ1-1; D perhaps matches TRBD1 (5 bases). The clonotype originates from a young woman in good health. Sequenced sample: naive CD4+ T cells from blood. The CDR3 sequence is CAWKTVHTEAFF. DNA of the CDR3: TGTGCCTGGAAGACAGTACACACTGAAGCTTTCTTT.